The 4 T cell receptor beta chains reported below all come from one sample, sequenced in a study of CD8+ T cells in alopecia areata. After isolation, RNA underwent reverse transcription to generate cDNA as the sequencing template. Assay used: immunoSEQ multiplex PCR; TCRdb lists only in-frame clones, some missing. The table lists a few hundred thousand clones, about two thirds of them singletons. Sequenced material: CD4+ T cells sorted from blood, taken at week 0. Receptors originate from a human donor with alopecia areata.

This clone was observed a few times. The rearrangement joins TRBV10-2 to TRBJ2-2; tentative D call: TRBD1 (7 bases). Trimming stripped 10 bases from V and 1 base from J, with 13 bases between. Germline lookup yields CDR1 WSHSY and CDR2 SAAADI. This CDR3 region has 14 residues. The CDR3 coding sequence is TGCGCCACCGCGGGGACAGAGAACACCGGGGAGCTGTTTTTT. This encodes CATAGTENTGELFF.

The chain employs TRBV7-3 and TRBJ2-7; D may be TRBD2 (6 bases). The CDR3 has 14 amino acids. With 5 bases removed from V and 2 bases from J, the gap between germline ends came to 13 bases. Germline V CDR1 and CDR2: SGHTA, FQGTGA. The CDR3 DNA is TGTGCCAGCAGCCCGGGAGCAGGACCCTACGAGCAGTACTTC. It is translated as CASSPGAGPYEQYF.

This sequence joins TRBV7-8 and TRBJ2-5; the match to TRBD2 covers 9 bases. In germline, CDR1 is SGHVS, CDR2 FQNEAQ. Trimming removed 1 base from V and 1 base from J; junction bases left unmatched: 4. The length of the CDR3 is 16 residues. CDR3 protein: CASSLVIAGVQETQYF. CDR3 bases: TGTGCCAGCAGCTTAGTGATAGCGGGGGTCCAAGAGACCCAGTACTTC.

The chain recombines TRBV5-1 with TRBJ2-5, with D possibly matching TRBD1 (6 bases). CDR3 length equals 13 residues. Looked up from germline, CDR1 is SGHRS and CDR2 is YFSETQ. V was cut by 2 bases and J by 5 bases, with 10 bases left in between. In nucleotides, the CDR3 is TGCGCCAGCAGCTTACAGGGTTCGGAGACCCAGTACTTC. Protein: CASSLQGSETQYF.